Presented here are 27 T cell receptor beta chains from one specimen sequenced in a study of shared clonotypes between healthy human individuals. Produced via immunoSEQ multiplex PCR; TCRdb's table is partial and in-frame only. The sample shows around 2.1 million clones, almost 96% of them seen only once. The sample comprised naive CD4+ T cells sorted from blood. The subset was: CD45RA+ positively selected. Receptors were obtained from a man aged 18 to 29 in good health.

About this clone itself: Other DNA sequences in this sample translate to the same CDR3. V is TRBV19 and J is TRBJ1-3; TRBD1 aligns across 9 bases. Germline loops: CDR1 LNHDA, CDR2 SQIVND (reference sequence). The CDR3 totals 17 residues. V lost 4 bases and J lost 0; bases outside the gene matches: 7. The CDR3 is CASSTSGTGSSGNTIYF. The CDR3 DNA is TGTGCCAGTAGTACTTCTGGGACAGGGAGCTCTGGAAACACCATATATTTT. Full variable domain (rest looked up from reference TRBV19 and TRBJ1-3): DGGITQSPKYLFRKEGQNVTLSCEQNLNHDAMYWYRQDPGQGLRLIYYSQIVNDFQKGDIAEGYSVSREKKESFPLTVTSAQKNPTAFYLCASSTSGTGSSGNTIYFGEGSWLTVV.

The chain recombines TRBV28 with TRBJ1-1; no clear D. Per germline, CDR1 MDHEN and CDR2 SYDVKM. The CDR3 totals 15 residues. V lost 7 bases and J 5 bases, leaving 20 bases between the germline ends. The CDR3 bases are TGTGCCAGCACGAAAGGGCTGGGAATACGGACTGAAGCTTTCTTT. It codes for CASTKGLGIRTEAFF.

The chain combines TRBV9 with TRBJ2-7, with D perhaps TRBD1 (5 bases). This CDR3 spans 13 amino acids. V shed 0 bases and J shed 5 bases, with 9 bases lying between them. Germline V lookup: CDR1 SGDLS, CDR2 YYNGEE. The CDR3 is CASSVEGLDEQYF. The DNA for the CDR3 is TGTGCCAGCAGCGTAGAGGGGCTAGACGAGCAGTACTTC. The full variable domain, its missing parts supplied by reference TRBV9 and TRBJ2-7, is DSGVTQTPKHLITATGQRVTLRCSPRSGDLSVYWYQQSLDQGLQFLIQYYNGEERAKGNILERFSAQQFPDLHSELNLSSLELGDSALYFCASSVEGLDEQYFGPGTRLTVT.

The J gene is TRBJ2-3, the V gene TRBV6-1; D is unresolved. Germline CDR1 MNHNS, CDR2 SASEGT. The CDR3 covers 12 residues. V gave up 10 bases and J gave up 2 bases, with 10 bases separating them. The CDR3 coding sequence is TGTGCCATCGGCAGATTCACAGATACGCAGTATTTT. Residues: CAIGRFTDTQYF.

The genes are TRBV6-6 and TRBJ2-7, with 9 nucleotides matching TRBD2. V was clipped by 4 bases and J by 2 bases; unmatched bases: 9. Germline loops: CDR1 MNHNY, CDR2 SVGAGI (reference sequence). CDR3 length: 16 amino acids. The CDR3 sequence: CASSSMIAGEAYEQYF. In DNA, the CDR3 is TGTGCCAGCAGTTCCATGATAGCGGGAGAAGCCTACGAGCAGTACTTC.

The CDR3 region is CASSSGSRTGELFF. In DNA, the CDR3 is TGTGCCAGCAGTAGCGGGAGCAGAACCGGGGAGCTGTTTTTT. The rearrangement links TRBV2 to TRBJ2-2, with 8 bases matching TRBD2. Per germline, CDR1 SNHLY and CDR2 FYNNEI. The CDR3 runs 14 residues. V was pared by 5 bases and J by 5 bases, with 4 bases of the junction left unmatched.

The chain uses TRBV5-5 and TRBJ1-5; D unresolved. Trimming cost V 2 bases and J 7 bases, with 16 bases left between them. The length of the CDR3 is 15 residues. In germline, CDR1 is SGHKS, CDR2 YYEKEE (reference sequence). The CDR3 protein is CASSLETGVGQPQHF. In DNA form, the CDR3 reads TGTGCCAGCAGCTTAGAGACCGGAGTAGGACAGCCCCAGCATTTT.

The chain uses TRBV6-5 and TRBJ1-3, with a possible D match to TRBD1 (5 bases). In germline, CDR1 is MNHEY, CDR2 SVGAGI. The CDR3 length is 15 residues. The V end was cut by 5 bases, the J end by 0 bases, with 11 bases between. CDR3 amino acids: CASSTLGLSGNTIYF. The CDR3 DNA reads as TGTGCCAGCAGTACCCTGGGACTCTCTGGAAACACCATATATTTT.

V usage is TRBV23-1 and J usage is TRBJ2-7, with D unresolved. TRBV23-1 is sorted into the ORF group, with uncertain function. CDR3 size: 16 residues. Trimming removed 2 bases at V and 0 bases at J, with 14 bases between. This CDR3 is CASSQSRVRVSYEQYF. The CDR3 DNA follows: TGCGCCAGCAGTCAAAGCCGGGTTAGAGTCTCCTACGAGCAGTACTTC.

J is TRBJ1-6 and V is TRBV5-1, with 8 bases matching TRBD1. CDR3 length: 16 amino acids. Per germline, CDR1 SGHRS and CDR2 YFSETQ. V lost 2 bases, J lost 7 bases, and 8 bases stayed unmatched. Written as DNA, the CDR3 is TGCGCCAGCAGCTTCGAGGCAGGGGGCATCAATTCACCCCTCCACTTT. This translates into CASSFEAGGINSPLHF.

V is TRBV25-1 and J is TRBJ2-5, with D unclear. The CDR3 has 13 amino acids. Trimming shortened V by 6 bases and J by 4 bases, and 12 bases separated the two germline ends. Germline assignment: CDR1 MGHDK and CDR2 SYGVNS. The CDR3 DNA follows: TGTGCCAGCAGGGTTCCAATGGGAGAGACCCAGTACTTC. Translated, it gives CASRVPMGETQYF.

This clone was seen a single time. J is TRBJ2-7 and V is TRBV28; D remains ambiguous. The V end was cut by 3 bases, the J end by 4 bases, with 10 bases between. The germline V gene has CDR1 MDHEN and CDR2 SYDVKM. This CDR3 region has 13 residues. This chain's CDR3 is CASSLLFGYEQYF. The CDR3 bases are TGTGCCAGCAGTTTGTTATTTGGGTACGAGCAGTACTTC. The entire variable domain, with the rest obtained from reference TRBV28 and TRBJ2-7, is as follows: DVKVTQSSRYLVKRTGEKVFLECVQDMDHENMFWYRQDPGLGLRLIYFSYDVKMKEKGDIPEGYSVSREKKERFSLILESASTNQTSMYLCASSLLFGYEQYFGPGTRLTVT.

The genes are TRBV5-1 and TRBJ1-6; 12 nucleotides agree with TRBD1. From germline, CDR1 is SGHRS and CDR2 YFSETQ. V lost 0 bases, J lost 8 bases, and 9 bases stayed unmatched. CDR3 size: 18 residues. The CDR3 loop is CASSLAPGQGARYSPLHF. In nucleotides, the CDR3 is TGCGCCAGCAGCTTGGCCCCGGGACAGGGGGCACGGTATTCACCCCTCCACTTT.

This sequence joins TRBV9 and TRBJ2-3; 13 nucleotides match TRBD2. The trim removed 3 bases at V and 6 bases at J, leaving 7 bases unmatched. There are 16 residues in the CDR3. Germline values: CDR1 SGDLS, CDR2 YYNGEE. DNA for the CDR3: TGTGCCAGCAGCGCCCGGACTAGCGGGAGTAGCGATACGCAGTATTTT. Translating it yields CASSARTSGSSDTQYF. Complete variable domain (other parts from reference TRBV9 and TRBJ2-3): DSGVTQTPKHLITATGQRVTLRCSPRSGDLSVYWYQQSLDQGLQFLIQYYNGEERAKGNILERFSAQQFPDLHSELNLSSLELGDSALYFCASSARTSGSSDTQYFGPGTRLTVL.

This clone has just one count. This chain connects TRBV19 to TRBJ2-5; 12 bases map to TRBD2. The junction had 3 bases not matched to a gene; V was cut back by 2 bases and J by 2 bases. CDR3 length equals 16 residues. Germline V gene sequence: CDR1 LNHDA, CDR2 SQIVND (reference sequence). The CDR3 DNA follows: TGTGCCAGTAGTATATCGACTAGCGGGGGACAAGAGACCCAGTACTTC. This encodes CASSISTSGGQETQYF.

The V gene is TRBV19, the J gene TRBJ2-7; 8 nucleotides line up with TRBD1. With 8 bases clipped from V and 0 bases from J, the junction kept 0 bases outside the gene matches. Germline-derived CDR1 and CDR2 are LNHDA and SQIVND (reference sequence). This CDR3 is built from 12 residues. This CDR3 is CASGTGSYEQYF. CDR3 sequence (DNA): TGTGCCAGTGGGACAGGCTCCTACGAGCAGTACTTC.

Here the CDR3 DNA reads TGTGCCAGCAGCTTAAGAGGACGGCCCACAGATACGCAGTATTTT. Protein: CASSLRGRPTDTQYF. The chain combines TRBV7-2 with TRBJ2-3; D is ambiguous. This CDR3 region has 15 residues. Germline-derived CDR1 and CDR2 are SGHTA and FQGNSA. V was cut by 2 bases and J by 2 bases, with 11 bases left in between. The full variable domain, rest sourced from reference TRBV7-2 and TRBJ2-3, is GAGVSQSPSNKVTEKGKDVELRCDPISGHTALYWYRQSLGQGLEFLIYFQGNSAPDKSGLPSDRFSAERTGGSVSTLTIQRTQQEDSAVYLCASSLRGRPTDTQYFGPGTRLTVL.

The chain links TRBV5-1 to TRBJ1-2; 9 bases are shared with TRBD1. V lost 7 bases to trimming and J lost 8 bases; unmatched junction nucleotides: 9. Germline V lookup: CDR1 SGHRS, CDR2 YFSETQ. There are 13 residues in the CDR3. CDR3 sequence: CASRRDRVEGYTF. CDR3 DNA: TGCGCCAGCCGCCGGGACAGGGTGGAGGGCTACACCTTC.

The chain has TRBV30 and TRBJ1-1, with 8 bases that match TRBD1. The germline gives CDR1 GTSNPN, CDR2 SVGIG (reference sequence). The CDR3 covers 19 residues. V gave up 0 bases and J gave up 11 bases; unmatched junction bases: 26. The CDR3 DNA sequence: TGTGCCTGGAGTGTTATCCGGACAGGGAAAACTTTTTCCGCGTCTGGGGCTTTCTTT. It yields the protein CAWSVIRTGKTFSASGAFF.

The chain carries TRBV6-1 and TRBJ2-7; weak D call: TRBD2 (6 bases). The CDR3 consists of 12 residues. V shed 7 bases and J shed 7 bases, with 14 bases lying between them. The germline V gene encodes CDR1 MNHNS and CDR2 SASEGT. The CDR3 sequence is CASTGGLGEQYF. CDR3 DNA: TGTGCCAGCACCGGGGGTTTGGGTGAGCAGTACTTC.

V is TRBV30 and J is TRBJ2-6; weak D call: TRBD2 (6 bases). This CDR3 region has 14 residues. The germline V gene encodes CDR1 GTSNPN and CDR2 SVGIG (reference sequence). Between the trimmed V and J ends, which lost 3 bases and 4 bases, there was a span of 10 bases. The CDR3 DNA sequence: TGTGCCTGGAGCGCGGGGCAGGGGGCCAACGTCCTGACTTTC. Translated, it gives CAWSAGQGANVLTF.

This chain connects TRBV18 to TRBJ1-5, with D maybe TRBD1 (6 bases). The ends were cut back, 3 bases at V and 4 bases at J, with 19 bases in the middle. This CDR3 is 17 amino acids long. Germline loops: CDR1 KGHSH, CDR2 LQKENI. For the CDR3, the DNA is TGTGCCAGCTCACCGATATCACAGGGAGGAGGTAATCAGCCCCAGCATTTT. Amino acid sequence: CASSPISQGGGNQPQHF.

This chain links TRBV28 with TRBJ1-5; D is possibly TRBD1 (6 bases). The CDR3 totals 15 residues. Germline V gives CDR1 MDHEN, CDR2 SYDVKM. V lost 6 bases and J 4 bases, leaving 16 bases between the germline ends. CDR3 region: CASRVRGGANQPQHF. CDR3 DNA sequence: TGTGCCAGCAGAGTCCGGGGGGGGGCTAATCAGCCCCAGCATTTT. Combining the CDR3 with reference TRBV28 and TRBJ1-5 gives the whole variable domain DVKVTQSSRYLVKRTGEKVFLECVQDMDHENMFWYRQDPGLGLRLIYFSYDVKMKEKGDIPEGYSVSREKKERFSLILESASTNQTSMYLCASRVRGGANQPQHFGDGTRLSIL.

This rearrangement joins TRBV28 to TRBJ1-1, with unresolved D. This CDR3 comprises 12 residues. Germline V CDR1 and CDR2: MDHEN, SYDVKM. Trimming left V 6 bases short and J 6 bases short, with 11 bases between. The CDR3 bases are TGTGCCAGCAGGTTCCTGTGGGCTGAAGCTTTCTTT. This encodes CASRFLWAEAFF.

The chain uses TRBV5-6 and TRBJ1-5; D not resolved. The CDR3 sequence is 15 residues long. Trimming stripped 0 bases from V and 0 bases from J, with 7 bases between. Germline values: CDR1 SGHDT, CDR2 YYEEEE. The CDR3 loop reads CASSLGALSNQPQHF. CDR3 coding DNA: TGTGCCAGCAGCTTGGGAGCCCTTAGCAATCAGCCCCAGCATTTT. The full variable domain, with the rest looked up from reference TRBV5-6 and TRBJ1-5, is DAGVTQSPTHLIKTRGQQVTLRCSPKSGHDTVSWYQQALGQGPQFIFQYYEEEERQRGNFPDRFSGHQFPNYSSELNVNALLLGDSALYLCASSLGALSNQPQHFGDGTRLSIL.

The chain employs TRBV27 and TRBJ2-7; 7 nucleotides agree with TRBD2. Trimming took 0 bases from V and 2 from J; bases not matched to a gene: 1. Germline lookup yields CDR1 MNHEY and CDR2 SMNVEV (reference sequence). The CDR3 is made up of 14 amino acids. The CDR3 reads CASSLSSGTYEQYF. The CDR3, as DNA: TGTGCCAGCAGTTTATCAAGCGGGACCTACGAGCAGTACTTC.

This clone was observed once. The rearrangement uses TRBV7-9 and TRBJ1-1, with unresolved D. The CDR3 length is 14 residues. With 1 base removed from V and 0 bases from J, the gap between germline ends came to 6 bases. The germline V gene encodes CDR1 SEHNR and CDR2 FQNEAQ (reference sequence). The CDR3 loop reads CASSLDLMNTEAFF. The CDR3 nucleotides read TGTGCCAGCAGCTTAGACCTAATGAACACTGAAGCTTTCTTT. The full variable domain, in which reference TRBV7-9 and TRBJ1-1 provide the parts outside the CDR3, is DTGVSQNPRHKITKRGQNVTFRCDPISEHNRLYWYRQTLGQGPEFLTYFQNEAQLEKSRLLSDRFSAERPKGSFSTLEIQRTEQGDSAMYLCASSLDLMNTEAFFGQGTRLTVV.